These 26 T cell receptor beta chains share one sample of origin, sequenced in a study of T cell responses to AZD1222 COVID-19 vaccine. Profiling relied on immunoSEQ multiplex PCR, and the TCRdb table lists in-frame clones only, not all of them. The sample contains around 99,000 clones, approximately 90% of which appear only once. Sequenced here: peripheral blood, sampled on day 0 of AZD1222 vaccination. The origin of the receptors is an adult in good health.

DNA of the CDR3: TGTGCCAGCAGTTTAGTGCCCCCCGGGCCGACCTCCTACGAGCAGTACTTC. Amino acid sequence: CASSLVPPGPTSYEQYF. The genes are TRBV27 and TRBJ2-7; D is ambiguous. V was trimmed by 2 bases and J by 0 bases, leaving 17 bases between them. The CDR3 has 17 residues. CDR1 is MNHEY and CDR2 is SMNVEV in the germline V gene (reference sequence).

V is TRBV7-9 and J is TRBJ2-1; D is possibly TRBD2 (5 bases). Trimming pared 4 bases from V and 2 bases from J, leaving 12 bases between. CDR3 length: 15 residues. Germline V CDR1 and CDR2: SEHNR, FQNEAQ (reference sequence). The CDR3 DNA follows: TGTGCCAGCAGCTCCAGAGGGAATACCTACAATGAGCAGTTCTTC. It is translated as CASSSRGNTYNEQFF. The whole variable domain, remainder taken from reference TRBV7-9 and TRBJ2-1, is DTGVSQNPRHKITKRGQNVTFRCDPISEHNRLYWYRQTLGQGPEFLTYFQNEAQLEKSRLLSDRFSAERPKGSFSTLEIQRTEQGDSAMYLCASSSRGNTYNEQFFGPGTRLTVL.

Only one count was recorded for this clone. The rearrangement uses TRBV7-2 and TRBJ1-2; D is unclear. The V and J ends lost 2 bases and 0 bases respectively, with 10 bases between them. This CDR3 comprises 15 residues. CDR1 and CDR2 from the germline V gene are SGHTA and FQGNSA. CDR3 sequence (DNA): TGTGCCAGCAGCTTAACGCACCCTCCTAACTATGGCTACACCTTC. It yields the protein CASSLTHPPNYGYTF.

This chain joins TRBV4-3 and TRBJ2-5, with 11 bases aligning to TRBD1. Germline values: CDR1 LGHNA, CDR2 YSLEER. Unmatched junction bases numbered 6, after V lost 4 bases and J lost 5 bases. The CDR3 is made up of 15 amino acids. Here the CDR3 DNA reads TGCGCCAGCAGCCCCGGGACAGGGGGTGTGGAGACCCAGTACTTC. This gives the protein CASSPGTGGVETQYF.

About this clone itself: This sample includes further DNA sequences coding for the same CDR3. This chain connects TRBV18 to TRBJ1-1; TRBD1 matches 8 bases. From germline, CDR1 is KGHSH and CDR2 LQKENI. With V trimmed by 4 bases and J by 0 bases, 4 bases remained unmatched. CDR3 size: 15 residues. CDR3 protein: CASSLQTGVNTEAFF. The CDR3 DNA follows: TGTGCCAGCTCACTACAGACAGGGGTGAACACTGAAGCTTTCTTT.

The CDR3: CASRPQTGTPANTGELFF. CDR3 sequence (DNA): TGTGCCAGCAGGCCCCAAACGGGGACTCCCGCGAACACCGGGGAGCTGTTTTTT. The chain joins TRBV13 to TRBJ2-2; maybe TRBD2 (6 bases). Trimming cost V 6 bases and J 0 bases, with 20 bases left between them. Germline CDR1 is PRHDT and CDR2 is FYEKMQ (reference sequence). This CDR3 is built from 18 residues.

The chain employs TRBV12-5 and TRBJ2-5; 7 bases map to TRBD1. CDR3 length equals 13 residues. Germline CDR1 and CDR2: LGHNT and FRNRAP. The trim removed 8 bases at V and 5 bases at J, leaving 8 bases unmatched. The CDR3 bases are TGTGCTAGTCAACAGGGGACGGAGGAGACCCAGTACTTC. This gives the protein CASQQGTEETQYF.

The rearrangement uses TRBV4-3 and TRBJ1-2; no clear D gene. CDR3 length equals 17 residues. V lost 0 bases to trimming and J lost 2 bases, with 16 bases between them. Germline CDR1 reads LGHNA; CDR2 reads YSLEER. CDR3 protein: CASSQDSAGGKNYGYTF. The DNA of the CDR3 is TGCGCCAGCAGCCAAGATTCAGCCGGCGGGAAGAACTATGGCTACACCTTC.

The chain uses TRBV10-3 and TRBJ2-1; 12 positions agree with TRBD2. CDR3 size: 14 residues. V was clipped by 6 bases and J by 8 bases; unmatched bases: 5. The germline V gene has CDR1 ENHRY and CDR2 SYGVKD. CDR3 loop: CAISLAGGGDEQFF. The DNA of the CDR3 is TGTGCCATCAGCCTAGCGGGAGGGGGCGATGAGCAGTTCTTC.

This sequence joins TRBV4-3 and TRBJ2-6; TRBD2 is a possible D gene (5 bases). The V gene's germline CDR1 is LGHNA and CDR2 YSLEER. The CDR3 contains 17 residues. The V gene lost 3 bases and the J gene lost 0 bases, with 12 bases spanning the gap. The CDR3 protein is CASSQRRTLSGANVLTF. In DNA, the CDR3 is TGCGCCAGCAGCCAGCGGAGGACCCTCTCTGGGGCCAACGTCCTGACTTTC.

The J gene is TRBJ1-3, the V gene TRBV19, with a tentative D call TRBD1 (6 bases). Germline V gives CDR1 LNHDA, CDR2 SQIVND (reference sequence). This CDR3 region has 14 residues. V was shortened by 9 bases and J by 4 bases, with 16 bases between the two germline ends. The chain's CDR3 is CASSQGVRGNTIYF. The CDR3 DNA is TGTGCCAGCTCACAGGGAGTGCGCGGAAACACCATATATTTT.

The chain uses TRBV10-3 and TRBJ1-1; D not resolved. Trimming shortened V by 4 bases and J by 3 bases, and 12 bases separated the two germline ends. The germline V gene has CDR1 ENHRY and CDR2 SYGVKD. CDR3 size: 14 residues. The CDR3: CAISAGNKHTEAFF. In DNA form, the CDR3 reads TGTGCCATCAGTGCGGGGAACAAGCACACTGAAGCTTTCTTT.

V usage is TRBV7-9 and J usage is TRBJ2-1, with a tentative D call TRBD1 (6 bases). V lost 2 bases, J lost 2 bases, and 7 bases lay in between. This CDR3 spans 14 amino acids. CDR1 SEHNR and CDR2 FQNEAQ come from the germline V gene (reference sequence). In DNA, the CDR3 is TGTGCCAGCAGCTTAAGGACAGCCTACAATGAGCAGTTCTTC. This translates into CASSLRTAYNEQFF.

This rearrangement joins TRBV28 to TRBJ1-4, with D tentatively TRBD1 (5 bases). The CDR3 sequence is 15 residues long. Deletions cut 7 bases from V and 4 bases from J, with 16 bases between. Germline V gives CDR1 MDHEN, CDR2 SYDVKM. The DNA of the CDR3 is TGTGCCAGCAACACACCGGGACGGGGTAATGAAAAACTGTTTTTT. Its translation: CASNTPGRGNEKLFF.

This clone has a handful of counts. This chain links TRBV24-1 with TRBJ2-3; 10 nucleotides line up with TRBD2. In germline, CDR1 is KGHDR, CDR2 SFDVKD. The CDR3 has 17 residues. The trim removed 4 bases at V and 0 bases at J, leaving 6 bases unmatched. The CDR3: CATSDLTSGSSTDTQYF. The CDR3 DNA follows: TGTGCCACCAGTGACCTGACTAGCGGGTCTAGCACAGATACGCAGTATTTT.

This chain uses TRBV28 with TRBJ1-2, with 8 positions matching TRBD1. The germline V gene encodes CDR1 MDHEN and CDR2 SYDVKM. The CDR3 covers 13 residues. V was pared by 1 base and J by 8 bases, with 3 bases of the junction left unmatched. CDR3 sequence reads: CASSLLDRAGYTF. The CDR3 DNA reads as TGTGCCAGCAGTTTATTGGACAGGGCGGGCTACACCTTC.

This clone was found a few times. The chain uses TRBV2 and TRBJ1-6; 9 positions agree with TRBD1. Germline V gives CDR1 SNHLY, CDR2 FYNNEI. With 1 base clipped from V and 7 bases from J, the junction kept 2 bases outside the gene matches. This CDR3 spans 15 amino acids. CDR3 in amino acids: CASSEEQGANSPLHF. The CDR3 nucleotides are TGTGCCAGCAGTGAAGAACAGGGGGCAAATTCACCCCTCCACTTT.

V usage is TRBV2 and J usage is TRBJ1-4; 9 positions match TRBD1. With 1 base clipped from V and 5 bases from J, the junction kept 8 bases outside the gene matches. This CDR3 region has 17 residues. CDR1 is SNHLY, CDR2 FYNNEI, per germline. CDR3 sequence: CASSEEVGTGTNEKLFF. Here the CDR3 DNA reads TGTGCCAGCAGTGAAGAAGTGGGGACAGGGACGAATGAAAAACTGTTTTTT.

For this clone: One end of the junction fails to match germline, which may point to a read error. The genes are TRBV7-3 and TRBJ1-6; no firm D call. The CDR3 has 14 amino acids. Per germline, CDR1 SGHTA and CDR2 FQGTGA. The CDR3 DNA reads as TGTGCCACCAGCCTTTTGGCCCATAATTCACCCCTCCACTTT. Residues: CATSLLAHNSPLHF. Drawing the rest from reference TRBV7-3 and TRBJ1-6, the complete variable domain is GAGVSQTPSNKVTEKGKYVELRCDPISGHTALYWYRQSLGQGPEFLIYFQGTGAADDSGLPNDRFFAVRPEGSVSTLKIQRTERGDSAVYLCATSLLAHNSPLHFGNGTRLTVT.

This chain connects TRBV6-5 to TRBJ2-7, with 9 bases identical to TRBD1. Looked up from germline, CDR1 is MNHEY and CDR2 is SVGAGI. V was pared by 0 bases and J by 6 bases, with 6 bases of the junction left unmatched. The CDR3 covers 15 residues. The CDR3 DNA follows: TGTGCCAGCAGTTACTCTTCACAGGGGGCGGGCGAGCAGTACTTC. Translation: CASSYSSQGAGEQYF.

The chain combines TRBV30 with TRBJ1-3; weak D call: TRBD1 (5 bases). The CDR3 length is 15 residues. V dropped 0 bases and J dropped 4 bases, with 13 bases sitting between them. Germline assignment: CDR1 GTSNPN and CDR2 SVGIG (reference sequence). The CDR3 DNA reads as TGTGCCTGGAGTGTTGGCATCGCAGGGGGAAACACCATATATTTT. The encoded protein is CAWSVGIAGGNTIYF.

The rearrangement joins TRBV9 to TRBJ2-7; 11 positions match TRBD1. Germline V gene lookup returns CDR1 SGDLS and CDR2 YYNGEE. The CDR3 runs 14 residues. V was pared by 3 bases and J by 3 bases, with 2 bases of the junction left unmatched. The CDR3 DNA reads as TGTGCCAGCAGCGGAGGGACAGGGGGCTACGAGCAGTACTTC. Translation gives CASSGGTGGYEQYF.

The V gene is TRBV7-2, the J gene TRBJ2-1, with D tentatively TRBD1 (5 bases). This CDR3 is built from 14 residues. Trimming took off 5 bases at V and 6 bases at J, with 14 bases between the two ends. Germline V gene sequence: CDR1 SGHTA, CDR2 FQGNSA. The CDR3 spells CASSPGPLSNEQFF. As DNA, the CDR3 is TGTGCCAGCAGCCCAGGGCCATTGTCCAATGAGCAGTTCTTC.

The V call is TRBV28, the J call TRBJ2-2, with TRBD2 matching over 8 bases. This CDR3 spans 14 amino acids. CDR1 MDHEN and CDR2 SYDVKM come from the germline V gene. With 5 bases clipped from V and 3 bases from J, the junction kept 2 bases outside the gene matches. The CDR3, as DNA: TGTGCCAGCAGTAAAGCGGGGGACACCGGGGAGCTGTTTTTT. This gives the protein CASSKAGDTGELFF.

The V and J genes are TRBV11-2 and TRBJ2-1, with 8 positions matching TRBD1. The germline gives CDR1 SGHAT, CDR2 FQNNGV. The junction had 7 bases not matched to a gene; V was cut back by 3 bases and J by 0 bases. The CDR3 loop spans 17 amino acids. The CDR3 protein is CASSFVDRANSYNEQFF. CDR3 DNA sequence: TGTGCCAGCAGCTTTGTGGACAGGGCTAACTCCTACAATGAGCAGTTCTTC.

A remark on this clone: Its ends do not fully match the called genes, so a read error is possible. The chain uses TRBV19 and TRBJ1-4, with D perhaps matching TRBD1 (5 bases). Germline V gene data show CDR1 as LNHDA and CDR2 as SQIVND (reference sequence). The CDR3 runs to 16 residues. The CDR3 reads CASGIGTGGRYEKLFF. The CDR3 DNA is TGTGCCAGTGGTATAGGAACAGGAGGCCGGTATGAAAAACTGTTTTTT.